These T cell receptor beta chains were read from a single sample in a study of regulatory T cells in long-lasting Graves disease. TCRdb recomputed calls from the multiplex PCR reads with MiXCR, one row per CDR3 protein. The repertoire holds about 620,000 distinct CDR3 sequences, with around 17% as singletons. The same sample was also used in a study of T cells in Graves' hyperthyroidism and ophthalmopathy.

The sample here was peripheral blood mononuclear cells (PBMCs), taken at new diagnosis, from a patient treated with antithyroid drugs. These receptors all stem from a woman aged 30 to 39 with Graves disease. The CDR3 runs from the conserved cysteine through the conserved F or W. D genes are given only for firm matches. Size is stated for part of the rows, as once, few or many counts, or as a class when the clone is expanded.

CDR3: CGSSETQGARGNTIYF; DNA: TGCGGCAGCAGCGAAACACAGGGGGCTCGTGGAAACACCATATATTTT; size: few; D: TRBD1; J: TRBJ1-3; V: TRBV5-1
CDR3: CASRAHLDILTYNEQFF; DNA: TGTGCCAGCAGGGCTCATTTGGACATCCTCACCTACAATGAGCAGTTCTTC; size: .; D: .; J: TRBJ2-1; V: TRBV28
CDR3: CSAIDPGGGASSYNEQFF; DNA: TGCAGTGCTATAGACCCAGGGGGAGGGGCTAGCTCCTACAATGAGCAGTTCTTC; size: many; D: .; J: TRBJ2-1; V: TRBV20-1
CDR3: CASSLVAGSEKLFF; DNA: TGTGCCAGCAGCTTGGTGGCGGGGAGTGAAAAACTGTTTTTT; size: few; D: .; J: TRBJ1-4; V: TRBV7-6
CDR3: CASSEGQSKITDTQYF; DNA: TGTGCCAGCAGTGAAGGTCAATCAAAAATCACAGATACGCAGTATTTT; size: many; D: .; J: TRBJ2-3; V: TRBV2
CDR3: CASSPRSGYGQYF; DNA: TGTGCCAGCAGCCCTAGGTCAGGCTACGGGCAGTACTTC; size: .; D: .; J: TRBJ2-7; V: TRBV7-2
CDR3: CASRPGTGDYGYTF; DNA: TGTGCCAGCAGGCCCGGGACAGGGGACTATGGCTACACCTTC; size: many; D: TRBD1; J: TRBJ1-2; V: TRBV2
CDR3: CASAGQGETNSPLHF; DNA: TGTGCCAGTGCTGGACAGGGTGAAACCAATTCACCCCTCCACTTT; size: .; D: TRBD1; J: TRBJ1-6; V: TRBV2
CDR3: CASSFWEGQGGYTF; DNA: TGCGCCAGCAGCTTCTGGGAGGGCCAAGGTGGCTACACCTTC; size: many; D: .; J: TRBJ1-2; V: TRBV5-1
CDR3: CASSLNRRANEKLFF; DNA: TGTGCCAGCTCACTTAACAGGCGGGCTAATGAAAAACTGTTTTTT; size: few; D: .; J: TRBJ1-4; V: TRBV18
CDR3: CASSFSAGTYNEQFF; DNA: TGTGCCAGCAGCTTCTCAGCGGGAACCTACAATGAGCAGTTCTTC; size: few; D: TRBD2; J: TRBJ2-1; V: TRBV11-1
CDR3: CASSPGMSSYNEQFF; DNA: TGTGCCAGCAGTCCAGGGATGAGCTCCTACAATGAGCAGTTCTTC; size: many; D: .; J: TRBJ2-1; V: TRBV14
CDR3: CASRNEGGADSPLHF; DNA: TGTGCCAGCAGGAACGAGGGAGGGGCGGATTCACCCCTCCACTTT; size: many; D: .; J: TRBJ1-6; V: TRBV6-1
CDR3: CSVGGFGVRSTDTQYF; DNA: TGCAGCGTGGGGGGCTTCGGAGTACGAAGCACAGATACGCAGTATTTT; size: many; D: .; J: TRBJ2-3; V: TRBV29-1
CDR3: CASSLDRGYHEQYF; DNA: TGTGCCAGCAGCTTGGACAGGGGGTACCACGAGCAGTACTTC; size: many; D: TRBD1; J: TRBJ2-7; V: TRBV7-9
CDR3: CASSPEPPEAFF; DNA: TGTGCCAGCAGCCCCGAGCCCCCTGAAGCTTTCTTT; size: few; D: .; J: TRBJ1-1; V: TRBV5-1
CDR3: CSARDQGWGANTGELFF; DNA: TGCAGTGCTAGAGACCAGGGATGGGGGGCGAACACCGGGGAGCTGTTTTTT; size: .; D: .; J: TRBJ2-2; V: TRBV20-1
CDR3: CASSATGGLDEQYF; DNA: TGTGCCAGCAGCGCGACAGGGGGCTTGGACGAGCAGTACTTC; size: .; D: TRBD1; J: TRBJ2-7; V: TRBV11-1
CDR3: CASRDTFLTGANYGYTF; DNA: TGTGCCAGCAGAGATACCTTCTTGACAGGGGCTAACTATGGCTACACCTTC; size: many; D: TRBD1; J: TRBJ1-2; V: TRBV2
CDR3: CASSQVWSYGYTF; DNA: TGTGCCAGCAGCCAGGTATGGAGCTATGGCTACACCTTC; size: few; D: .; J: TRBJ1-2; V: TRBV3-1
CDR3: CASSFPPGPRTDSRLAGQETQYF; DNA: TGTGCCAGCAGTTTCCCGCCGGGACCCAGGACAGATTCGAGACTAGCGGGACAAGAGACCCAGTACTTC; size: many; D: TRBD2; J: TRBJ2-5; V: TRBV28
CDR3: CASSDRTESPLHF; DNA: TGTGCCAGCAGTGATAGAACCGAGTCACCCCTCCACTTT; size: many; D: .; J: TRBJ1-6; V: TRBV28
CDR3: CASSLEGWTEAFF; DNA: TGTGCCAGCAGCTTAGAGGGATGGACTGAAGCTTTCTTT; size: .; D: .; J: TRBJ1-1; V: TRBV11-2
CDR3: CASSQDWDRVVGEAFF; DNA: TGCGCCAGCAGCCAAGATTGGGACAGGGTAGTAGGTGAAGCTTTCTTT; size: once; D: TRBD1; J: TRBJ1-1; V: TRBV4-1
CDR3: CASSQAEQISYGYTF; DNA: TGCGCCAGCAGCCAGGCCGAACAGATTTCCTATGGCTACACCTTC; size: .; D: .; J: TRBJ1-2; V: TRBV4-1
CDR3: CASSLVQGGNSPLHF; DNA: TGCGCCAGCAGCTTGGTCCAGGGGGGAAATTCACCCCTCCACTTT; size: .; D: TRBD1; J: TRBJ1-6; V: TRBV5-1
CDR3: CASSQGQSNEKLFF; DNA: TGTGCCAGCAGTCAGGGACAGTCTAATGAAAAACTGTTTTTT; size: few; D: TRBD1; J: TRBJ1-4; V: TRBV6-1
CDR3: CASSLAEAGSYEQYF; DNA: TGCGCCAGCAGCTTGGCCGAGGCCGGGTCCTACGAGCAGTACTTC; size: many; D: .; J: TRBJ2-7; V: TRBV5-1
CDR3: CASSFSGSSGSSGTQYF; DNA: TGTGCCAGCAGCTTTTCAGGGTCTAGCGGATCTAGTGGGACCCAGTACTTC; size: few; D: TRBD2; J: TRBJ2-5; V: TRBV7-2
CDR3: CASSRTGGGQPQHF; DNA: TGTGCCAGCAGTCGGACAGGGGGAGGTCAGCCCCAGCATTTT; size: many; D: TRBD1; J: TRBJ1-5; V: TRBV2
CDR3: CATSDRGVVLTF; DNA: TGTGCCACCAGTGATAGGGGAGTCGTCCTGACTTTC; size: .; D: .; J: TRBJ2-6; V: TRBV24-1
CDR3: CSARRMNTEAFF; DNA: TGCAGTGCTAGACGGATGAACACTGAAGCTTTCTTT; size: many; D: .; J: TRBJ1-1; V: TRBV20-1
CDR3: CASSSGQPLGEQYF; DNA: TGCGCCAGCAGCTCGGGACAGCCCCTAGGGGAGCAGTACTTC; size: few; D: TRBD1; J: TRBJ2-7; V: TRBV5-1
CDR3: CASRRDATDTQYF; DNA: TGTGCCAGCAGACGGGATGCCACAGATACGCAGTATTTT; size: few; D: .; J: TRBJ2-3; V: TRBV6-1
CDR3: CASSLYRAHQHF; DNA: TGTGCCAGCAGTTTATACCGGGCACACCAGCATTTT; size: many; D: .; J: TRBJ1-5; V: TRBV28